The text below deals with one TCR beta chain. Its antigen is unidentified. This sample was included in a study of cytomegalovirus exposure and HLA in healthy donors. The germline gives CDR1 SGHVS, CDR2 FNYEAQ. There are 16 residues in the CDR3. Trimming removed 6 bases from V and 4 bases from J; junction bases left unmatched: 9. Study-wide findings and caveats: Accurate HLA-A and HLA-B prediction from TCR beta sequences was reported for most subjects. In a later analysis, donors in an Asian-associated ancestry cluster reportedly had fewer N-insertions in productive TCRs than the cohort mean.

13 Jbeta primers and 60 Vbeta primers were used for the PCR. Assay used: immunoSEQ multiplex PCR; TCRdb lists only in-frame clones, some missing. Here the sample spans roughly 160,000 clones, 70% to 90% being singletons. Sequenced sample: PBMCs. This chain connects TRBV7-6 to TRBJ2-3; TRBD2 matches 11 bases. The receptor was derived from a man aged 18 to 30 in good health and CMV-seropositive. CDR3 sequence (DNA): TGTGCCAGCAGAGCCAGACTAGCGGGGCCCCCAGATACGCAGTATTTT. This codes for CASRARLAGPPDTQYF.